The 15 T cell receptor beta chains below come from one sample, sequenced in a study of cytomegalovirus exposure and HLA in healthy donors. Only in-frame clones appear in the TCRdb table, and some are missing; sequencing was by immunoSEQ multiplex PCR. The sample has about 150,000 clones, approximately 91% seen once. The sequenced sample consisted of PBMCs. These receptor sequences come from a man between 18 and 35 years old in good health and CMV-seronegative.

This chain uses TRBV15 with TRBJ1-1, with D maybe TRBD1 (5 bases). Germline-derived CDR1 and CDR2 are LNHNV and YYDKDF (reference sequence). This CDR3 comprises 14 residues. V was pared by 8 bases and J by 0 bases, with 13 bases between. The CDR3 reads CATQAGTMNTEAFF. The CDR3 DNA is TGTGCCACCCAGGCAGGGACTATGAACACTGAAGCTTTCTTT.

The V gene is TRBV7-2, the J gene TRBJ1-5; 8 nucleotides agree with TRBD1. After removal of 1 base from V and 2 bases from J, the junction contained 1 base not matched to a gene. The CDR3 loop spans 15 amino acids. Germline V gives CDR1 SGHTA, CDR2 FQGNSA. Here the CDR3 DNA reads TGTGCCAGCAGCTTAGTGGGACAGGGCAATCAGCCCCAGCATTTT. This translates into CASSLVGQGNQPQHF.

Here the CDR3 reads CASSFRRGAQETQYF. CDR3 coding DNA: TGTGCCAGCAGCTTCCGCAGGGGGGCCCAAGAGACCCAGTACTTC. The chain recombines TRBV13 with TRBJ2-5; maybe TRBD1 (7 bases). The CDR3 has 15 amino acids. Germline assignment: CDR1 PRHDT and CDR2 FYEKMQ (reference sequence). Trimming cost V 3 bases and J 1 base, with 12 bases left between them.

The chain couples TRBV7-2 to TRBJ2-1, with 7 bases aligning to TRBD2. Looked up from germline, CDR1 is SGHTA and CDR2 is FQGNSA. CDR3 length equals 14 residues. Trimming took 1 base from V and 9 from J; bases not matched to a gene: 6. CDR3 coding DNA: TGTGCCAGCAGCTTAGGACTAGCTGCCGGTGAGCAGTTCTTC. This encodes CASSLGLAAGEQFF.

DNA for the CDR3: TGCGCCAGCAGCTTGGCCGACGCCAGGGGGGATGGCTACACCTTC. This encodes CASSLADARGDGYTF. This sequence joins TRBV5-1 and TRBJ1-2, with 7 nucleotides matching TRBD1. CDR3 length equals 15 residues. Germline V gene data show CDR1 as SGHRS and CDR2 as YFSETQ. V was pared by 0 bases and J by 6 bases, with 8 bases of the junction left unmatched.

The rearrangement links TRBV4-1 to TRBJ2-7, with D tentatively TRBD2 (5 bases). Trimming took 1 base from V and 0 from J, leaving 7 bases between them. The germline V gene has CDR1 MGHRA and CDR2 YSYEKL. This CDR3 region has 14 residues. CDR3 nucleotide sequence: TGCGCCAGCAGCCAAGTAGGGAGCTCCTACGAGCAGTACTTC. Translation: CASSQVGSSYEQYF.

This rearrangement joins TRBV5-1 to TRBJ2-7; D is ambiguous. Germline V gene data show CDR1 as SGHRS and CDR2 as YFSETQ. With 5 bases removed from V and 2 bases from J, the gap between germline ends came to 8 bases. CDR3 length: 12 residues. In DNA, the CDR3 is TGCGCCAGCAGACCCGACACCTACGAGCAGTACTTC. Encoded protein: CASRPDTYEQYF.

This rearrangement joins TRBV4-3 to TRBJ2-5; 7 positions match TRBD2. This CDR3 is 15 amino acids long. The trim removed 0 bases at V and 5 bases at J, leaving 6 bases unmatched. From germline, CDR1 is LGHNA and CDR2 YSLEER. CDR3 bases: TGCGCCAGCAGCCAAGATTCTAGCGGTAGGGAGACCCAGTACTTC. Protein: CASSQDSSGRETQYF.

This chain connects TRBV2 to TRBJ2-1, with TRBD2 as a possible D gene (5 bases). Trimming left V 3 bases short and J 6 bases short, with 6 bases between. Germline V gives CDR1 SNHLY, CDR2 FYNNEI. CDR3 length equals 12 residues. CDR3 protein: CASSDLANEQFF. The CDR3 DNA sequence: TGTGCCAGCAGTGACCTAGCCAATGAGCAGTTCTTC.

The chain employs TRBV7-9 and TRBJ1-2, with 7 bases identical to TRBD1. The length of the CDR3 is 16 residues. Per germline, CDR1 SEHNR and CDR2 FQNEAQ (reference sequence). V trimming: 6 bases; J trimming: 4 bases; junction bases outside the gene matches: 14. CDR3 amino acids: CASSERRSGGVYGYTF. CDR3 nucleotides: TGTGCCAGCAGTGAAAGAAGGTCAGGGGGAGTCTATGGCTACACCTTC.

V gene TRBV6-4 combines with J gene TRBJ2-3; D not resolved. V lost 0 bases and J 3 bases, leaving 10 bases between the germline ends. The CDR3 runs 15 residues. CDR1 and CDR2 from the germline V gene are MRHNA and SNTAGT. The CDR3 region is CASSDSGRRTDTQYF. Here the CDR3 DNA reads TGTGCCAGCAGTGACTCTGGGCGACGGACAGATACGCAGTATTTT.

This chain joins TRBV2 and TRBJ2-7; a weak D match, TRBD2 (5 bases). The CDR3 contains 13 residues. Germline CDR1 and CDR2: SNHLY and FYNNEI. Trimming cost V 7 bases and J 3 bases, with 13 bases left between them. CDR3 protein: CASIPTTDYEQYF. CDR3 in DNA: TGTGCCAGCATCCCGACTACAGACTACGAGCAGTACTTC.

The chain joins TRBV7-9 to TRBJ1-2, with D unclear. Trimming pared 5 bases from V and 3 bases from J, leaving 19 bases between. Germline V gene lookup returns CDR1 SEHNR and CDR2 FQNEAQ (reference sequence). This CDR3 region has 16 residues. Here the CDR3 reads CASSNPRRGGDYGYTF. CDR3 nucleotides: TGTGCCAGCAGCAACCCCCGACGAGGAGGAGACTATGGCTACACCTTC. Full variable domain (remainder filled in from reference TRBV7-9 and TRBJ1-2): DTGVSQNPRHKITKRGQNVTFRCDPISEHNRLYWYRQTLGQGPEFLTYFQNEAQLEKSRLLSDRFSAERPKGSFSTLEIQRTEQGDSAMYLCASSNPRRGGDYGYTFGSGTRLTVV.

The chain couples TRBV5-1 to TRBJ2-7, with TRBD1 matching over 11 bases. Looked up from germline, CDR1 is SGHRS and CDR2 is YFSETQ. Trimming cost V 4 bases and J 2 bases; bases outside gene matches: 8. There are 16 residues in the CDR3. Here the CDR3 reads CASSPWTGGNTYEQYF. In DNA, the CDR3 is TGCGCCAGCAGCCCGTGGACAGGGGGCAACACCTACGAGCAGTACTTC.

J is TRBJ1-5 and V is TRBV7-9; weak D call: TRBD1 (6 bases). Trimming took off 1 base at V and 5 bases at J, with 15 bases between the two ends. CDR3 length equals 16 residues. The germline V gene has CDR1 SEHNR and CDR2 FQNEAQ (reference sequence). CDR3 DNA: TGTGCCAGCAGCTTAGACCTCGGGGGGCAATATCAGCCCCAGCATTTT. It specifies CASSLDLGGQYQPQHF.